This T cell receptor (beta chain) came from a study of Graves' ophthalmopathy and Graves' hyperthyroidism. Researchers took RNA transcripts and amplified TCR beta CDR3 regions from them. An initial RT-PCR round employing HTBI primers preceded a second-round multiplex PCR. TCRdb itself ran the multiplex PCR reads through MiXCR, one entry per CDR3 protein. The repertoire has about 480,000 distinct CDR3 sequences, 13% to 15% of them found once; the top ten carry about a tenth. The table lists this clonotype with many counts. The sample comprised blood. The sequence was obtained from a woman aged 30 to 39 with Graves' ophthalmopathy.

CDR3 protein: CASSLEGARYGYTF. CDR3 bases: TGTGCCAGCAGCTTAGAGGGGGCTAGGTATGGCTACACCTTC. This rearrangement joins TRBV7-9 to TRBJ1-2; 7 nucleotides agree with TRBD1. Germline trimming cut 1 base from V and 5 bases from J; bases unmatched to any gene: 4. Looked up from germline, CDR1 is SEHNR and CDR2 is FQNEAQ (reference sequence). This CDR3 contains 14 residues. Full variable domain (missing parts from reference TRBV7-9 and TRBJ1-2): DTGVSQNPRHKITKRGQNVTFRCDPISEHNRLYWYRQTLGQGPEFLTYFQNEAQLEKSRLLSDRFSAERPKGSFSTLEIQRTEQGDSAMYLCASSLEGARYGYTFGSGTRLTVV.